This T cell receptor (beta chain) was captured by sequencing in a study of chemoradiotherapy in HPV16-positive cancers. Study summary: Two HPV16-positive patients' cells yielded candidate HPV-specific clones and common motifs.

The study's findings and limits: Better recurrence-free survival went with HPV-responsive T-cell expansion in HPV16-positive patients. Candidate HPV-specific clones and E7-related TCR motifs grew in tumor during treatment. Only a couple of HPV16-positive patients supplied the functional HPV-specificity definition.

Sequencing was performed with immunoSEQ multiplex PCR; in TCRdb, only in-frame clones are kept and a portion is missing. Here the sample spans roughly 24,000 clones, roughly 92% being singletons. As for this clone: Its specificity is unknown.

The CDR3 contains 15 residues. Germline V gives CDR1 LGHNA, CDR2 YSLEER. After removal of 0 bases from V and 9 bases from J, the junction contained 8 bases not matched to a gene. The sequencing used blood, collected from a patient who underwent chemoradiotherapy. J is TRBJ2-1 and V is TRBV4-3; TRBD2 aligns across 7 bases. This clonotype originated in a human donor with HPV-associated anogenital cancer. CDR3 protein: CASSQDWTREGEQFF. CDR3 in DNA: TGCGCCAGCAGCCAAGATTGGACTAGAGAGGGTGAGCAGTTCTTC.